This TCR beta chain was identified during a study of PD-1 blockade in classical Hodgkin lymphoma. Study observations and caveats: Similar baseline diversity was found in complete responders and newly diagnosed patients. Before treatment, TCR diversity in newly diagnosed patients was reportedly lower than in healthy donors. Underlying causes for the observed repertoire differences were not defined, possibly disease activity or prior therapy.

The sample's time point: cycle 4 day 1 (C4D1), after more than five weeks of nivolumab. Each and every patient relapsed after autologous stem cell transplantation, and patients got differing brentuximab vedotin exposure. Clones were read by immunoSEQ multiplex PCR, and TCRdb kept only the in-frame ones, dropping some. Of approximately 93,000 clones in the sample, 78% were seen once. As regards this clone: No antigen is known for it.

CDR1 is MNHNY, CDR2 SVGAGI, per germline (reference sequence). The CDR3 extends over 14 amino acids. Trimming cost V 7 bases and J 2 bases; bases outside gene matches: 7. The TCR was taken from a human donor with classical Hodgkin lymphoma. This specimen consisted of peripheral blood mononuclear cells (PBMCs), obtained before the fourth cycle of nivolumab. V usage is TRBV6-6 and J usage is TRBJ2-7; 8 bases are shared with TRBD2. This chain's CDR3 is CASIAGTRAYEQYF. The CDR3 DNA follows: TGTGCCAGCATTGCCGGGACTAGGGCCTACGAGCAGTACTTC.